This passage covers 21 T cell receptor beta chains from one sample sequenced in a study of CXCR3-negative and CXCR3-positive naive CD8 T cells (dated by TCRdb to between 2018 and 2021). These reads were obtained on a NextSeq 550. The Human TCR Profiling Kit (MiLaboratory) was used to prepare UMI-labeled 5' RACE TRB cDNA libraries. Reads reprocessed by TCRdb are summarized as one entry per CDR3 protein sequence, and DNA is absent. This sample's table has entries for about 80,000 distinct CDR3 sequences. The ten largest clones take up 1.5% to 2% of the sample. The sample consisted of naive CXCR3- CD8+ T cells from blood. The cell subset or site label corresponds to: CD45RO-CCR7+CD27+CD95- naive CD8+ T cells lacking CXCR3 (TNR3-). These receptors all come from a human donor in good health. Some clones in this sample may be carry-over from other donors' samples.

The J gene is TRBJ2-1, the V gene TRBV27. This CDR3 contains 13 residues. Germline V CDR1 and CDR2: MNHEY, SMNVEV (reference sequence). The CDR3 sequence is CASSSYSRNEQFF.

The J gene is TRBJ2-3, the V gene TRBV7-9; the D call from TCRdb, TRBD2, cannot be confirmed without DNA. The CDR3 runs to 16 residues. Per the germline V gene, CDR1 is SEHNR and CDR2 is FQNEAQ (reference sequence). CDR3 amino acids: CASSTTRDYYTDTQYF.

This chain links TRBV5-1 with TRBJ2-7. CDR3 length: 14 residues. Germline CDR1 SGHRS, CDR2 YFSETQ. The CDR3 spells CASSSYTVSEAQYF. The entire variable domain, with the rest obtained from reference TRBV5-1 and TRBJ2-7, is as follows: KAGVTQTPRYLIKTRGQQVTLSCSPISGHRSVSWYQQTPGQGLQFLFEYFSETQRNKGNFPGRFSGRQFSNSRSEMNVSTLELGDSALYLCASSSYTVSEAQYFGPGTRLTVT.

V is TRBV7-9 and J is TRBJ1-1; the D call from TCRdb, TRBD1, cannot be confirmed without DNA. Per germline, CDR1 SEHNR and CDR2 FQNEAQ (reference sequence). The CDR3 spans 15 residues. CDR3 sequence reads: CASSLDGAGNTEAFF.

This rearrangement joins TRBV2 to TRBJ2-7; TCRdb's D call, TRBD1, is unchecked because there is no DNA. Germline-derived CDR1 and CDR2 are SNHLY and FYNNEI. CDR3 length equals 12 residues. Here the CDR3 reads CASIGRDNEQYF.

This chain links TRBV27 with TRBJ1-6. The CDR3 length is 15 residues. Germline V gene lookup returns CDR1 MNHEY and CDR2 SMNVEV (reference sequence). CDR3 sequence reads: CASSLSETGGSPLHF.

V is TRBV28 and J is TRBJ2-5; TCRdb's D call, TRBD2, is unchecked because there is no DNA. Looked up from germline, CDR1 is MDHEN and CDR2 is SYDVKM. This CDR3 has 13 amino acids. The chain's CDR3 is CASSLTGEETQYF.

The chain uses TRBV5-1 and TRBJ2-7; TCRdb outputs TRBD1, but without DNA this stays unchecked. The CDR3 has 15 residues. From germline, CDR1 is SGHRS and CDR2 YFSETQ. CDR3 loop: CASSSSPWTSYEQYF.

The V and J genes are TRBV29-1 and TRBJ2-2; without DNA, the TCRdb call of TRBD2 cannot be checked. The CDR3 spans 14 residues. Germline V CDR1 and CDR2: SQVTM, ANQGSEA. The CDR3 loop reads CSVPGTTNTGELFF.

J is TRBJ2-3 and V is TRBV29-1. Germline V gene sequence: CDR1 SQVTM, CDR2 ANQGSEA. This CDR3 comprises 15 residues. CDR3 protein: CSVDFGLSSTDTQYF.

J is TRBJ2-3 and V is TRBV6-6; the D call from TCRdb, TRBD1, cannot be confirmed without DNA. The CDR3 has 14 residues. Germline V gene lookup returns CDR1 MNHNY and CDR2 SVGAGI (reference sequence). The CDR3 protein is CASSLYRGADTQYF.

The V and J genes are TRBV11-3 and TRBJ2-1; TCRdb's D call, TRBD1, is unchecked because there is no DNA. CDR1 and CDR2 (germline): SGHNT, YENEEA. CDR3 size: 14 residues. The CDR3 sequence: CASSLRGTRNEQFF.

The gene calls are TRBV14 and TRBJ2-7. Germline assignment: CDR1 SGHDN and CDR2 FVKESK. The CDR3 is 15 residues long. The CDR3 sequence is CASSQDPVRSYEQYF.

The gene calls are TRBV2 and TRBJ2-5; TCRdb's D call of TRBD1 is untestable without DNA. The CDR3 totals 15 residues. CDR1 SNHLY and CDR2 FYNNEI come from the germline V gene. CDR3 region: CASSMGGTVKETQYF.

V usage is TRBV29-1 and J usage is TRBJ2-7; lacking DNA, the TRBD1 call made by TCRdb goes unchecked. CDR3 length: 12 amino acids. Germline-derived CDR1 and CDR2 are SQVTM and ANQGSEA. CDR3 in amino acids: CSVEQGSYEQYF.

The rearrangement uses TRBV20-1 and TRBJ1-6. The germline CDR1 and CDR2 sequences are DFQATT and SNEGSKA (reference sequence). CDR3 length: 19 residues. The chain's CDR3 is CSARVPEGLRKGDNSPLHF.

V usage is TRBV20-1 and J usage is TRBJ1-1; the TRBD1 assignment by TCRdb is unverifiable without DNA. The CDR3 sequence is 14 residues long. Per the germline V gene, CDR1 is DFQATT and CDR2 is SNEGSKA (reference sequence). CDR3 loop: CSAREQVLNTEAFF.

The genes are TRBV14 and TRBJ2-1. Germline assignment: CDR1 SGHDN and CDR2 FVKESK. This CDR3 region has 15 residues. CDR3 loop: CASSLDADSYNEQFF.

The chain uses TRBV4-1 and TRBJ2-5; lacking DNA, the TRBD2 call made by TCRdb goes unchecked. The length of the CDR3 is 16 residues. Germline loops: CDR1 MGHRA, CDR2 YSYEKL. CDR3 region: CASSRWTSGTQETQYF.

This chain uses TRBV19 with TRBJ1-1. In germline, CDR1 is LNHDA, CDR2 SQIVND (reference sequence). The CDR3 has 12 residues. The CDR3 spells CASSIAGTYAFF.

The chain couples TRBV5-1 to TRBJ1-1. Germline V gene lookup returns CDR1 SGHRS and CDR2 YFSETQ. The CDR3 is 15 residues long. The CDR3 sequence is CASSLPVGGNPEAFF.